The TCR beta chain described here comes from a study of PD-L1 blockade in urothelial cancer. At the level of the study: Male patients with bladder-origin urothelial cancer numbered about 85% of the roughly 29. At 3 weeks (second dose) and 6 weeks after starting treatment, blood was analyzed. When blood samples were assessed, the median T cell count was some 150,000.

Sequenced by immunoSEQ multiplex PCR; TCRdb stores in-frame clones only, minus some. The table has approximately 50,000 clones, about 86% seen once; the top ten hold 3% to 4%. Germline values: CDR1 GTSNPN, CDR2 SVGIG (reference sequence). The CDR3 covers 15 residues. Trimming at V came to 3 bases and at J to 4 bases, leaving 6 bases not matched to a gene. Time point meaning: pretreatment peripheral blood. The material was PBMCs, obtained around atezolizumab (anti-PD-L1) treatment. The clonotype was recovered from a man in his 70s with urothelial cancer. J is TRBJ1-3 and V is TRBV30; 10 bases match TRBD1. CDR3 protein: CAWSADRGLGNTIYF. CDR3 DNA: TGTGCCTGGAGCGCCGACAGGGGGCTGGGAAACACCATATATTTT.